The 32 T cell receptor beta chains below were found in one sample sequenced in a study of response to subunit inactivated influenza vaccine. TCRdb re-analysed the RT-PCR reads in MiXCR, keeping a single row per CDR3 protein. The sample carries about 620,000 distinct CDR3 sequences, about 10% recorded once. These data are also associated with another study on T cells expressing NK-cell markers. From that study: A 5'RACE template switching approach incorporating UMIs was used to make TCR beta cDNA.

The sample in question was PBMCs from blood, obtained on the day of vaccination. The receptor source for this set is a man aged 45-65 years who received an inactivated influenza vaccine.

This clonotype turned up a few times. The chain couples TRBV20-1 to TRBJ2-1, with D possibly called TRBD1 or TRBD2 (5 bases each). Germline CDR1 reads DFQATT; CDR2 reads SNEGSKA (reference sequence). The CDR3 is made up of 14 amino acids. V shed 3 bases and J shed 5 bases, with 14 bases lying between them. The CDR3 reads CSARSGPINNEQFF. The CDR3 nucleotides are TGCAGTGCTAGGTCGGGACCTATAAACAATGAGCAGTTCTTC.

The chain has TRBV5-5 and TRBJ2-3, with D hard to call. V lost 4 bases to trimming and J lost 2 bases, with 11 bases between them. CDR1 is SGHKS and CDR2 is YYEKEE in the germline V gene (reference sequence). This CDR3 comprises 14 residues. The CDR3: CASSIDRPTDTQYF. The DNA for the CDR3 is TGTGCCAGCAGCATCGATAGGCCCACAGATACGCAGTATTTT.

CDR3 DNA: TGTGCCAGCAGTTTATTTCAAGGACCTGAAGCTTTCTTT. The encoded protein is CASSLFQGPEAFF. The genes are TRBV12-3 or TRBV12-4 and TRBJ1-1; D remains unclear. CDR3 length: 13 residues. Trimming removed 2 bases at V and 6 bases at J, with 10 bases between.

This clonotype was detected only a few times. The chain carries TRBV30 and TRBJ2-4; 11 bases are shared with TRBD2. V was clipped by 5 bases and J by 0 bases; unmatched bases: 6. This CDR3 is 16 amino acids long. Germline V gene lookup returns CDR1 GTSNPN and CDR2 SVGIG (reference sequence). The CDR3 coding sequence is TGTGCCTGGGCCATAGCGGGAGGGCTAGCCAAAAACATTCAGTACTTC. This gives the protein CAWAIAGGLAKNIQYF.

There are a few counts of this clonotype. The chain carries TRBV4-1 and TRBJ1-1, with a weak D call TRBD1 (6 bases). Trimming cost V 1 base and J 5 bases, with 26 bases left between them. The CDR3 runs to 19 residues. Per the germline V gene, CDR1 is MGHRA and CDR2 is YSYEKL. CDR3 DNA sequence: TGCGCCAGCAGCCAAGTCCCAATCAGGGGCCGCCCCGAAGCGACTGAAGCTTTCTTT. It yields the protein CASSQVPIRGRPEATEAFF.

V usage is TRBV12-3 or TRBV12-4 and J usage is TRBJ1-1; D is perhaps TRBD1 (5 bases). Deletions cut 8 bases from V and 2 bases from J, with 21 bases between. CDR3 length: 16 residues. CDR3 amino acids: CASQPWGGDLNTEAFF. CDR3 DNA sequence: TGTGCCAGCCAACCCTGGGGGGGGGATTTAAACACTGAAGCTTTCTTT.

Only a few counts were recorded for this clonotype. This chain uses TRBV10-3 with TRBJ2-7; 8 bases match TRBD1. There are 15 residues in the CDR3. Germline CDR1 is ENHRY and CDR2 is SYGVKD. Trimming at V came to 3 bases and at J to 4 bases, leaving 8 bases not matched to a gene. DNA for the CDR3: TGTGCCATCAGTGATGGGCGGGACAGGTTTTACGAGCAGTACTTC. Translating it yields CAISDGRDRFYEQYF.

This clonotype appeared a single time. The CDR3 nucleotides are TGCGCCAGCAGCCAGACACCGGGACAGGTGTTCAATGAGCAGTTCTTC. Translated: CASSQTPGQVFNEQFF. The V and J genes are TRBV4-1 and TRBJ2-1; 8 bases agree with TRBD1. CDR1 and CDR2 from the germline V gene are MGHRA and YSYEKL. The CDR3 loop spans 16 amino acids. V lost 3 bases to trimming and J lost 6 bases; unmatched junction nucleotides: 10.

In its sample, this clonotype was seen a few times. The chain is built from TRBV20-1 and TRBJ2-7, with TRBD2 matching over 9 bases. The V gene's germline CDR1 is DFQATT and CDR2 SNEGSKA (reference sequence). The J segment lost 0 bases and the V segment lost 3 bases, leaving 3 bases of the junction unmatched. The CDR3 contains 14 residues. CDR3 residues: CSARALAGSYEQYF. The CDR3 bases are TGCAGTGCTAGGGCACTAGCGGGCTCCTACGAGCAGTACTTC.

This clonotype was seen at least ten times. The chain joins TRBV7-2 to TRBJ2-3, with D unclear. Germline CDR1 and CDR2: SGHTA and FQGNSA. Trimming shortened V by 4 bases and J by 6 bases, and 11 bases separated the two germline ends. The length of the CDR3 is 13 residues. CDR3 loop: CASSYAGGDTQYF. CDR3 sequence (DNA): TGTGCCAGCAGCTATGCAGGCGGCGATACGCAGTATTTT.

This chain joins TRBV20-1 and TRBJ2-5; D perhaps matches TRBD1 (6 bases). The CDR3 covers 13 residues. Between the trimmed V and J ends, which lost 5 bases and 4 bases, there was a span of 14 bases. The germline V gene has CDR1 DFQATT and CDR2 SNEGSKA (reference sequence). The CDR3 here is CSAYTGSPETQYF. As DNA, the CDR3 is TGCAGTGCTTACACAGGGTCCCCAGAGACCCAGTACTTC.

The rearrangement links TRBV18 to TRBJ2-1; 8 bases are a match to TRBD1. J was trimmed by 7 bases and V by 2 bases; bases with no gene match: 7. The germline CDR1 and CDR2 sequences are KGHSH and LQKENI. CDR3 length: 15 amino acids. Written as DNA, the CDR3 is TGTGCCAGCTCACCATCGGACAGGGATTTGAATGAGCAGTTCTTC. Translated, it gives CASSPSDRDLNEQFF.

This clonotype appeared a few times. V is TRBV7-2 and J is TRBJ1-1; a possible D gene is TRBD1 (5 bases). CDR3 length equals 14 residues. Trimming took 5 bases from V and 0 from J, leaving 10 bases between them. CDR1 SGHTA and CDR2 FQGNSA come from the germline V gene. The CDR3 DNA follows: TGTGCCAGCAGCCAACAGGCATTGAACACTGAAGCTTTCTTT. Residues: CASSQQALNTEAFF.

A few counts support this clonotype. This chain connects TRBV12-3 or TRBV12-4 to TRBJ1-3, with D tentatively TRBD1 (5 bases). V was cut by 1 base and J by 2 bases, with 6 bases left in between. This CDR3 contains 14 residues. The CDR3 reads CASSLGGTGNTIYF. CDR3 DNA: TGTGCCAGCAGTTTAGGGGGGACTGGAAACACCATATATTTT.

This clonotype was counted ten times or more. CDR3 in DNA: TGCAGCGTTAGCCAGGAAACCAATCAGCCCCAGCATTTT. Amino acid sequence: CSVSQETNQPQHF. The J gene is TRBJ1-5, the V gene TRBV29-1; D unresolved. Germline lookup yields CDR1 SQVTM and CDR2 ANQGSEA. The CDR3 length is 13 residues. V lost 5 bases to trimming and J lost 3 bases, with 11 bases between them.

This clonotype came up a few times. The CDR3 nucleotides are TGTGCCAGCAGCACACCCGGGGACCTTGGGTTCACCGGGGAGCTGTTTTTT. It translates to CASSTPGDLGFTGELFF. V usage is TRBV6-2 or TRBV6-3 and J usage is TRBJ2-2, with D tentatively TRBD1 or TRBD2 (5 bases each). CDR1 and CDR2 from the germline V gene are MNHEY and SVGEGT. Trimming removed 6 bases at V and 4 bases at J, with 21 bases between. The CDR3 length is 17 residues.

This clonotype has at least ten counts. This chain links TRBV20-1 with TRBJ1-4; TRBD1 aligns across 10 bases. J was trimmed by 6 bases and V by 6 bases; bases with no gene match: 4. The CDR3 contains 13 residues. In germline, CDR1 is DFQATT, CDR2 SNEGSKA (reference sequence). DNA for the CDR3: TGCAGTGCAAGACAGGGGGCCCATGAAAAACTGTTTTTT. Its translation is CSARQGAHEKLFF.

This clonotype showed up just once. Sequence at one end of the junction differs from germline and may be a read error. This chain joins TRBV6-1 and TRBJ2-7; no reliable D call. CDR3 length equals 14 residues. Germline CDR1 is MNHNS and CDR2 is SASEGT. CDR3 loop: CVSSDRPDIFEQYF. CDR3 nucleotides: TGTGTCAGCAGTGATCGCCCCGACATTTTCGAGCAGTACTTC.

This chain joins TRBV10-3 and TRBJ2-1, with 11 bases matching TRBD2. The junction had 11 bases not matched to a gene; V was cut back by 10 bases and J by 3 bases. This CDR3 has 16 amino acids. The germline V gene has CDR1 ENHRY and CDR2 SYGVKD. CDR3 nucleotide sequence: TGTGCCACTGGCGACACTAGCGGGAGCCACTACAATGAGCAGTTCTTC. Encoded protein: CATGDTSGSHYNEQFF.

The sample holds many counts of this clonotype. The genes are TRBV12-3 or TRBV12-4 and TRBJ2-1; 11 positions agree with TRBD2. With 3 bases clipped from V and 10 bases from J, the junction kept 8 bases outside the gene matches. The CDR3 covers 15 residues. CDR3: CASSFSSGGSGEQFF. The CDR3 DNA sequence: TGTGCCAGCAGTTTCTCTAGCGGGGGGTCCGGGGAGCAGTTCTTC.

This clonotype was seen a few times. The gene calls are TRBV28 and TRBJ2-7, with 8 bases identical to TRBD1. Germline V CDR1 and CDR2: MDHEN, SYDVKM. The CDR3 totals 14 residues. Germline trimming cut 4 bases from V and 5 bases from J; bases unmatched to any gene: 7. The CDR3 reads CASSSTGVLDEQYF. CDR3 DNA sequence: TGTGCCAGCAGTTCGACAGGGGTTTTGGACGAGCAGTACTTC.

This clonotype came up many times. The chain uses TRBV7-9 and TRBJ1-4, with D unresolved. Germline assignment: CDR1 SEHNR and CDR2 FQNEAQ (reference sequence). V was pared by 6 bases and J by 3 bases, with 5 bases between. The CDR3 spans 12 residues. The CDR3 protein is CASRASNEKLFF. For the CDR3, the DNA is TGTGCCAGCAGGGCGTCTAATGAAAAACTGTTTTTT.

This chain uses TRBV27 with TRBJ2-7; 7 bases are shared with TRBD1. V lost 3 bases to trimming and J lost 6 bases; unmatched junction nucleotides: 2. There are 12 residues in the CDR3. Germline V lookup: CDR1 MNHEY, CDR2 SMNVEV (reference sequence). CDR3 bases: TGTGCCAGCAGTTTCACAGGGGTCGAGCAGTACTTC. It codes for CASSFTGVEQYF.

The chain is built from TRBV20-1 and TRBJ2-7, with 12 positions matching TRBD2. Germline-derived CDR1 and CDR2 are DFQATT and SNEGSKA (reference sequence). Trimming took 5 bases from V and 3 from J; bases not matched to a gene: 8. This CDR3 has 15 residues. Here the CDR3 reads CSAETATSGSYEQYF. The CDR3 DNA sequence: TGCAGTGCTGAGACCGCGACTAGCGGGAGCTACGAGCAGTACTTC.

The chain uses TRBV20-1 and TRBJ2-5; tentatively, D is TRBD2 (6 bases). Germline values: CDR1 DFQATT, CDR2 SNEGSKA (reference sequence). V shed 3 bases and J shed 1 base, with 15 bases lying between them. There are 15 residues in the CDR3. CDR3 sequence (DNA): TGCAGTGCTAGTCGGGGCGGGAACACCCAAGAGACCCAGTACTTC. Amino acids: CSASRGGNTQETQYF.

V and J are TRBV5-5 and TRBJ2-3; D might be TRBD2 (6 bases). V lost 1 base and J lost 9, with 15 bases in between. This CDR3 spans 14 amino acids. Looked up from germline, CDR1 is SGHKS and CDR2 is YYEKEE (reference sequence). CDR3 coding DNA: TGTGCCAGCAGCTTGAACGGGGGTGAGGGGACGCAGTATTTT. Encoded protein: CASSLNGGEGTQYF.

The chain recombines TRBV30 with TRBJ2-2, with 15 bases matching TRBD2. The CDR3 consists of 16 residues. CDR1 is GTSNPN, CDR2 SVGIG, per germline (reference sequence). The junction had 10 bases not matched to a gene; V was cut back by 8 bases and J by 6 bases. The DNA of the CDR3 is TGTGCCCGCCGGACTAGCGGGGGGGCCGATGCCGGGGAGCTGTTTTTT. Translated, it gives CARRTSGGADAGELFF.

V and J are TRBV30 and TRBJ1-1; D is uncertain. The CDR3 covers 13 residues. Trimming took 0 bases from V and 8 from J, leaving 13 bases between them. Looked up from germline, CDR1 is GTSNPN and CDR2 is SVGIG (reference sequence). Here the CDR3 reads CAWSVSSIAEAFF. The CDR3 nucleotides read TGTGCCTGGAGTGTATCGAGTATTGCGGAAGCTTTCTTT.

This clonotype came up a few times. The chain joins TRBV6-4 to TRBJ2-1, with TRBD2 as a possible D gene (6 bases). CDR1 is MRHNA and CDR2 is SNTAGT in the germline V gene. This CDR3 is 16 amino acids long. The V end lost 1 base, the J end lost 6 bases, and 16 bases lay between the germline ends. CDR3 in DNA: TGTGCCAGCAGTGACTATTTGGCGGGGTTACTCAATGAGCAGTTCTTC. Protein sequence: CASSDYLAGLLNEQFF.

This clonotype was seen at least ten times. The chain combines TRBV5-1 with TRBJ2-7, with D maybe TRBD1 (6 bases). This CDR3 has 15 residues. Looked up from germline, CDR1 is SGHRS and CDR2 is YFSETQ. Trimming removed 4 bases from V and 3 bases from J, with 17 bases in between. CDR3 nucleotide sequence: TGCGCCAGCAGCCCAACCCTCGGGACATACTACGAGCAGTACTTC. Residues: CASSPTLGTYYEQYF. The complete variable domain, with remaining parts taken from reference TRBV5-1 and TRBJ2-7, reads KAGVTQTPRYLIKTRGQQVTLSCSPISGHRSVSWYQQTPGQGLQFLFEYFSETQRNKGNFPGRFSGRQFSNSRSEMNVSTLELGDSALYLCASSPTLGTYYEQYFGPGTRLTVT.

The chain has TRBV12-3 or TRBV12-4 and TRBJ2-7, with TRBD1 matching over 9 bases. The CDR3 is 16 amino acids. Unmatched junction bases numbered 7, after V lost 3 bases and J lost 1 base. The CDR3 sequence: CASSFRGQGRSYEQYF. The CDR3 region has the DNA TGTGCCAGCAGTTTCAGGGGACAGGGCAGGTCCTACGAGCAGTACTTC.

The CDR3 region is CASSGFVGRETQYF. The CDR3 DNA reads TGTGCCAGCAGTGGATTTGTAGGGAGGGAGACCCAGTACTTC. The rearrangement links TRBV27 to TRBJ2-5; TRBD2 is a possible D gene (6 bases). The length of the CDR3 is 14 residues. Per germline, CDR1 MNHEY and CDR2 SMNVEV (reference sequence). The V end was cut by 5 bases, the J end by 5 bases, with 15 bases between.